This TCR beta chain was recorded in a study of a mutant IDH1 vaccine in newly diagnosed glioma. In the study overall: Most patients had radiochemotherapy with temozolomide before enrollment; others had one alone.

V shed 6 bases and J shed 2 bases, with 14 bases lying between them. The germline V gene encodes CDR1 MNHNS and CDR2 SASEGT. The CDR3 extends over 15 amino acids. Using immunoSEQ multiplex PCR, the repertoire was profiled, and TCRdb retains in-frame clones only, with some absent. The data show about 36,000 clones, around 90% seen once. Time point described: baseline, week 1 (first vaccination visit). Treatment of the sample: pre-vaccination baseline after standard-of-care therapy. This TCR was sampled from a man between 18 and 35 years old with glioma. This sample comprised PBMCs, obtained from a glioma patient treated with radiotherapy, temozolomide or both. The J gene is TRBJ1-3, the V gene TRBV6-1, with TRBD1 as a possible D gene (5 bases). CDR3 region: CASRAQGDPGNTIYF. In DNA form, the CDR3 reads TGTGCCAGCAGAGCACAAGGGGATCCTGGAAACACCATATATTTT.